This T cell receptor (beta chain) emerged from a study of blood T cell repertoires in COVID-19. Original methodology: By means of reference gene primer amplification, nucleated cell counts were estimated. Sequencing used immunoSEQ multiplex PCR; TCRdb keeps in-frame clones, though not all of them. V, J and clone size derive from that table, while D and trimming were established from the DNA sequence. The sample carries approximately 110,000 clones, around 81% recorded once. This CDR3 spans 17 amino acids. The sample consisted of peripheral blood. The chain links TRBV21-1 to TRBJ2-7; the table assigns TRBD2, which was not confirmed against the DNA. TRBV21-1 is flagged as a pseudogene. The origin of this receptor is a human donor in a cohort sampled during active or convalescent COVID-19. The CDR3 sequence is CASSKTSGAISSYEQYF. CDR3 nucleotide sequence: TGTGCCAGCAGCAAGACTAGCGGGGCTATAAGCTCCTACGAGCAGTACTTC.